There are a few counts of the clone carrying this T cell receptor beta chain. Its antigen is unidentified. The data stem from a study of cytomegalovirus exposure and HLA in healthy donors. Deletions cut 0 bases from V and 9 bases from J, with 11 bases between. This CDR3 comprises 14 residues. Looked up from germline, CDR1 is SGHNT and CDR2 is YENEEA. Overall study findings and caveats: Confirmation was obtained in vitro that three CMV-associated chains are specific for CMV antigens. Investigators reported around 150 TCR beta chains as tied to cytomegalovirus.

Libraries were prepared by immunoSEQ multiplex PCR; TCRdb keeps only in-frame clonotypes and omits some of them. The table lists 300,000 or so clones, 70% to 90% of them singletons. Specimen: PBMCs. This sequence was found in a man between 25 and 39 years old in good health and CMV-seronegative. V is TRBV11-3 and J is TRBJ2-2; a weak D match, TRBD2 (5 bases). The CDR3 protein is CASSLDRGKRELFF. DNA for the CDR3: TGTGCCAGCAGCTTAGATCGGGGAAAAAGGGAGCTGTTTTTT.